Below, 15 T cell receptor beta chains from the same sample are listed, as sequenced in a study of control samples from healthy donors and cancer patients. Generated by immunoSEQ multiplex PCR, the TCRdb table keeps only in-frame clones and is missing some. The sample yields 76,000 or so clones, roughly nine tenths seen once. Material: PBMCs. The receptors derive from a woman aged 45-60 years with colorectal cancer.

This clone was detected once. The V gene is TRBV6-5, the J gene TRBJ1-2, with TRBD1 identical over 8 bases. Losses at the gene ends were 6 bases for V and 8 bases for J; bases not matched to a gene: 8. This CDR3 spans 13 amino acids. Germline values: CDR1 MNHEY, CDR2 SVGAGI. CDR3 region: CASRPGGLEGYTF. In DNA, the CDR3 is TGTGCCAGCAGACCAGGGGGCTTAGAGGGCTACACCTTC.

This clone was detected once. Mismatch with germline at one junction end may stem from a read error. The V call is TRBV7-9, the J call TRBJ2-1; TRBD2 might be the D (6 bases). This CDR3 region has 16 residues. Germline V CDR1 and CDR2: SEHNR, FQNEAQ (reference sequence). In DNA, the CDR3 is TGTGCCAGCAGCTTAGTAGTAGGCGGGGCCGCTCGGGAGCAGGTCTTC. This gives the protein CASSLVVGGAAREQVF.

The chain couples TRBV7-2 to TRBJ2-7; D is perhaps TRBD2 (7 bases). This CDR3 is 15 amino acids long. The germline CDR1 and CDR2 sequences are SGHTA and FQGNSA. V dropped 1 base and J dropped 3 bases, with 13 bases sitting between them. The CDR3 region has the DNA TGTGCCAGCAGCTTAGTTATGGGGGGGCTCTACGAGCAGTACGTC. It codes for CASSLVMGGLYEQYV.

The chain carries TRBV7-2 and TRBJ1-6; D remains unclear. Germline CDR1 is SGHTA and CDR2 is FQGNSA. The CDR3 contains 18 residues. Trimming cost V 3 bases and J 7 bases, with 22 bases left between them. The CDR3, as DNA: TGTGCCAGCAGCTTTTTAGTCTCGGGGATGGGGTTCAATTCACCCCTCCACTTT. Its translation is CASSFLVSGMGFNSPLHF.

The chain combines TRBV7-8 with TRBJ1-2; 11 bases fit TRBD1. Germline V CDR1 and CDR2: SGHVS, FQNEAQ. The length of the CDR3 is 16 residues. Germline trimming cut 4 bases from V and 3 bases from J; bases unmatched to any gene: 7. CDR3: CASSYGQGASYYGYTF. CDR3 bases: TGTGCCAGCAGCTACGGACAGGGGGCCTCATACTATGGCTACACCTTC.

This clone was observed a single time. The chain is built from TRBV19 and TRBJ1-3; D might be TRBD1 (5 bases). From germline, CDR1 is LNHDA and CDR2 SQIVND (reference sequence). Trimming left V 3 bases short and J 0 bases short, with 15 bases between. CDR3 length equals 17 residues. Here the CDR3 reads CASSIIGTLYSGNTIYF. CDR3 sequence (DNA): TGTGCCAGTAGTATCATCGGGACGCTCTACTCTGGAAACACCATATATTTT.

The rearrangement joins TRBV13 to TRBJ2-1; possibly TRBD1 for D (5 bases). Germline CDR1 and CDR2: PRHDT and FYEKMQ (reference sequence). V lost 3 bases, J lost 9 bases, and 18 bases lay in between. The CDR3 length is 15 residues. DNA of the CDR3: TGTGCCAGCAGCTTTCGAGGTGGGGCCACCCCTGAGCAGTTCTTC. Translating gives CASSFRGGATPEQFF.

This chain links TRBV5-1 with TRBJ1-1; the D is unclear. Germline V gives CDR1 SGHRS, CDR2 YFSETQ. Trimming removed 0 bases at V and 0 bases at J, with 3 bases between. The CDR3 is 13 amino acids. DNA of the CDR3: TGCGCCAGCAGCTTGGGATTGAACACTGAAGCTTTCTTT. It translates to CASSLGLNTEAFF.

The chain employs TRBV30 and TRBJ1-6; 7 bases map to TRBD1. The CDR3 contains 13 residues. In germline, CDR1 is GTSNPN, CDR2 SVGIG (reference sequence). With 7 bases clipped from V and 4 bases from J, the junction kept 4 bases outside the gene matches. CDR3 nucleotide sequence: TGTGCCTATCAACAGGGGTATAATTCACCCCTCCACTTT. It codes for CAYQQGYNSPLHF.

The CDR3 spells CASSLSRTVPYEQYV. The DNA of the CDR3 is TGCGCCAGCAGCCTTTCCCGGACAGTTCCCTACGAGCAGTACGTC. V is TRBV4-3 and J is TRBJ2-7; D is perhaps TRBD1 (6 bases). V lost 4 bases and J 2 bases, leaving 15 bases between the germline ends. The germline V gene has CDR1 LGHNA and CDR2 YSLEER. The CDR3 totals 15 residues.

The V and J genes are TRBV9 and TRBJ1-2; 9 nucleotides align to TRBD1. Losses at the gene ends were 4 bases for V and 4 bases for J; bases not matched to a gene: 5. Per germline, CDR1 SGDLS and CDR2 YYNGEE. There are 14 residues in the CDR3. The CDR3 spells CASSPGTGTYGYTF. The DNA for the CDR3 is TGTGCCAGCAGCCCCGGGACAGGGACCTATGGCTACACCTTC.

In its sample, this clone was seen a few times. The chain couples TRBV18 to TRBJ2-5; D gene ambiguous. This CDR3 region has 13 residues. Germline V gene lookup returns CDR1 KGHSH and CDR2 LQKENI. Trimming cost V 8 bases and J 1 base, with 11 bases left between them. The CDR3 bases are TGTGCCAGCACCCCACATCGCCAAGAGACCCAGTACTTC. As protein: CASTPHRQETQYF. The complete variable domain, with remaining parts taken from reference TRBV18 and TRBJ2-5, reads NAGVMQNPRHLVRRRGQEARLRCSPMKGHSHVYWYRQLPEEGLKFMVYLQKENIIDESGMPKERFSAEFPKEGPSILRIQQVVRGDSAAYFCASTPHRQETQYFGPGTRLLVL.

The chain couples TRBV4-1 to TRBJ2-1; D not certain. Germline assignment: CDR1 MGHRA and CDR2 YSYEKL. V lost 0 bases to trimming and J lost 11 bases, with 8 bases between them. The CDR3 is made up of 12 amino acids. The CDR3 loop is CASSQEGWQQFF. The DNA of the CDR3 is TGCGCCAGCAGCCAAGAGGGTTGGCAGCAGTTCTTC.

The J gene is TRBJ2-5, the V gene TRBV19; D uncertain. The V end was cut by 6 bases, the J end by 2 bases, with 7 bases between. The CDR3 is made up of 12 amino acids. The germline gives CDR1 LNHDA, CDR2 SQIVND (reference sequence). CDR3 nucleotides: TGTGCCAGTAGAGGGAATCAAGAGACCCAGTACTTC. It specifies CASRGNQETQYF.

The chain recombines TRBV10-3 with TRBJ1-4, with D possibly being TRBD1 (6 bases). Germline V gene lookup returns CDR1 ENHRY and CDR2 SYGVKD. Trimming took 10 bases from V and 2 from J, leaving 11 bases between them. This CDR3 contains 13 residues. The CDR3 bases are TGTGCCAACCAGGGGTCTACTAATGAAAAACTGTTTTTT. Amino acids: CANQGSTNEKLFF.